Sequencing of this T cell receptor beta chain was carried out in a study of cytomegalovirus exposure and HLA in healthy donors. Study observations and caveats: There was a cluster of highly shared sequence variants that was likely a sequencing artifact. Researchers counted over 150 TCR beta chains as cytomegalovirus-associated. An assumption of roughly uniform sequencing depth across donors underlay the presence/absence analyses. Cytomegalovirus status was reportedly diagnosed by the classifier with high sensitivity and specificity.

About this clone itself: Its antigen is not known.

The V gene lost 5 bases and the J gene lost 1 base, with 14 bases spanning the gap. The CDR3 is 15 residues long. In germline, CDR1 is SGHVS, CDR2 FNYEAQ. Vbeta (60) and Jbeta (13) primers were used in the PCR. TCRdb's table, derived via immunoSEQ multiplex PCR, lists solely in-frame clones and lacks some. The table records about 150,000 clones, about 76% of them present only once. The source is a human donor in good health. The chain is built from TRBV7-6 and TRBJ1-1; possible D gene TRBD1, 6 bases. Sequencing was done on a sample of PBMCs. CDR3 in amino acids: CASSNYRGQNTEAFF. CDR3 coding DNA: TGTGCCAGCAGCAATTACCGGGGACAGAACACTGAAGCTTTCTTT.